Here is one T cell receptor beta chain with its context. Profiling relied on immunoSEQ multiplex PCR, and the TCRdb table lists in-frame clones only, not all of them. The sample records about 300,000 clones, 74% being singletons. This record belongs to a study of shared clonotypes between healthy human individuals. V shed 0 bases and J 5 bases; nucleotides not matched to a gene: 9. Germline lookup yields CDR1 KGHSH and CDR2 LQKENI. The CDR3 covers 16 residues. The TCR comes from a man aged 25 to 40 in good health. Sequencing input: memory CD4+ T cells sorted from blood. Subset noted: CD45RA-negative fraction. This chain links TRBV18 with TRBJ2-5; 7 nucleotides line up with TRBD1. The CDR3 sequence: CASSPPVAGGLETQYF. CDR3 DNA: TGTGCCAGCTCACCACCGGTGGCAGGGGGTTTGGAGACCCAGTACTTC. Full variable domain (rest looked up from reference TRBV18 and TRBJ2-5): NAGVMQNPRHLVRRRGQEARLRCSPMKGHSHVYWYRQLPEEGLKFMVYLQKENIIDESGMPKERFSAEFPKEGPSILRIQQVVRGDSAAYFCASSPPVAGGLETQYFGPGTRLLVL.